This T cell receptor beta chain was recorded in a study of regulatory T cells in long-lasting Graves disease. Study background: Patients met the persistent Graves' disease definition after over 5 years of antithyroid drugs with positive TSH receptor antibodies.

Investigators prepared the TCR beta libraries by applying iRepertoire HTBI primers and Arm-PCR of CDR3 regions. TCRdb passed the multiplex PCR reads through MiXCR, listing each CDR3 protein once. Of 350,000 to 450,000 distinct CDR3 sequences in the sample, approximately 25% were seen once. Indicated time point: persistent/refractory GD, antithyroid drugs over 5 years with positive TRAb. With RNA extracted from PBMCs as input, the TCR library was made. Patients came from an endocrinology department in Xi'an, China. Specimen: peripheral blood mononuclear cells (PBMCs), collected when the disease was refractory, from a patient treated with antithyroid drugs. The clonotype originates from a woman in her 40s with Graves disease.

The DNA for the CDR3 is TGTGCCGCACGACGGGGGGGCTGGTCTGGAAACACCATATATTTT. This sequence encodes CAARRGGWSGNTIYF. The chain combines TRBV28 with TRBJ1-3, with D maybe TRBD1 (6 bases). The germline CDR1 and CDR2 sequences are MDHEN and SYDVKM. The CDR3 consists of 15 residues. V dropped 11 bases and J dropped 1 base, with 18 bases sitting between them.